This entry concerns a single T cell receptor (beta chain). Its specificity is unknown. Sequenced by immunoSEQ multiplex PCR; TCRdb stores in-frame clones only, minus some. Here the sample spans 90,000 to 100,000 clones, about 88% being singletons. The data were taken from a study of T cell responses to AZD1222 COVID-19 vaccine. General study findings and limits: CD4 TCRs linked to vaccination spanned spike, dominating at 160-218 and 743-854. Clonal diversity may have been underestimated in mostly white British donors. Per reports, nearly half of all spike-specific TCRs target regions that are unmutated in variants.

This CDR3 spans 14 amino acids. Trimming removed 5 bases from V and 3 bases from J; junction bases left unmatched: 4. Germline V gene lookup returns CDR1 SGHTS and CDR2 YDEGEE. This chain connects TRBV5-8 to TRBJ2-3; 9 nucleotides line up with TRBD1. The starting material was peripheral blood, obtained 28 days after the second AZD1222 dose. This sequence was found in an adult who received the AZD1222 COVID-19 vaccine. The DNA for the CDR3 is TGTGCCAGCAGTACCGGGACAGGGACAGATACGCAGTATTTT. This codes for CASSTGTGTDTQYF.